Below, 20 T cell receptor beta chains from the same sample are listed, as sequenced in a study of blood T cell repertoires in COVID-19. Here immunoSEQ multiplex PCR was the method, and the copy in TCRdb shows in-frame clones only, minus some. The table has a few hundred thousand clones, more than 80% seen once. The sample comprised peripheral blood. Receptor source: a man aged 40-50 years with acute or convalescent COVID-19.

This clone was detected only once. The chain employs TRBV7-9 and TRBJ1-1, with 10 bases fitting TRBD1. Germline values: CDR1 SEHNR, CDR2 FQNEAQ (reference sequence). V lost 2 bases to trimming and J lost 1 base; unmatched junction nucleotides: 1. The CDR3 runs 15 residues. CDR3 DNA sequence: TGTGCCAGCAGCTTACGGACAGGGGGGAACACTGAAGCTTTCTTT. Encoded protein: CASSLRTGGNTEAFF.

A few counts support this clone. This chain's CDR3 is CASSLGIEPDTEAFF. The CDR3 DNA sequence: TGTGCCAGCAGCTTAGGTATAGAACCGGACACTGAAGCTTTCTTT. The rearrangement links TRBV11-3 to TRBJ1-1; no reliable D call. CDR3 length: 15 amino acids. Germline CDR1 and CDR2: SGHNT and YENEEA. Trimming stripped 1 base from V and 3 bases from J, with 12 bases between.

This chain joins TRBV6-5 and TRBJ1-2; TRBD1 aligns across 9 bases. The CDR3 loop spans 13 amino acids. The junction had 6 bases not matched to a gene; V was cut back by 5 bases and J by 8 bases. Germline CDR1 reads MNHEY; CDR2 reads SVGAGI. Here the CDR3 reads CASSRGTGWGYTF. The DNA for the CDR3 is TGTGCCAGCAGTAGAGGGACAGGGTGGGGCTACACCTTC.

The chain couples TRBV7-9 to TRBJ2-7, with 8 bases that match TRBD1. The CDR3 totals 17 residues. After removal of 0 bases from V and 0 bases from J, the junction contained 7 bases not matched to a gene. Germline V lookup: CDR1 SEHNR, CDR2 FQNEAQ (reference sequence). The CDR3 DNA sequence: TGTGCCAGCAGCTTAGCTTTGACAGGGGAAAGCTCCTACGAGCAGTACTTC. This gives the protein CASSLALTGESSYEQYF.

The CDR3 loop reads CASSTVNTEAFF. The CDR3 region has the DNA TGTGCCAGCAGCACAGTGAACACTGAAGCTTTCTTT. The rearrangement links TRBV7-2 to TRBJ1-1; D unclear. The CDR3 sequence is 12 residues long. Per germline, CDR1 SGHTA and CDR2 FQGNSA. V was pared by 5 bases and J by 0 bases, with 4 bases between.

The rearrangement links TRBV11-2 to TRBJ2-3; 7 bases match TRBD2. CDR1 is SGHAT and CDR2 is FQNNGV in the germline V gene. This CDR3 has 13 residues. J gave up 7 bases and V 7 bases, and 8 bases lay outside the gene matches. CDR3 bases: TGTGCCAGCACGTGGGAGGGCCCTCATACGCAGTATTTT. Protein: CASTWEGPHTQYF. Based on the CDR3 plus reference TRBV11-2 and TRBJ2-3, the full variable domain is EAGVAQSPRYKIIEKRQSVAFWCNPISGHATLYWYQQILGQGPKLLIQFQNNGVVDDSQLPKDRFSAERLKGVDSTLKIQPAKLEDSAVYLCASTWEGPHTQYFGPGTRLTVL.

The V and J genes are TRBV6-5 and TRBJ1-6; TRBD1 aligns across 7 bases. CDR1 and CDR2 (germline): MNHEY, SVGAGI. The V segment lost 10 bases and the J segment 5 bases; nucleotides outside the gene matches: 8. The CDR3 contains 14 residues. CDR3 amino acids: CATLDQGDNSPLHF. In nucleotides, the CDR3 is TGTGCCACCTTAGACCAGGGGGATAATTCACCCCTCCACTTT.

This clone has more than one count but fewer than ten. The chain uses TRBV6-4 and TRBJ1-1; D is undetermined. CDR1 is MRHNA, CDR2 SNTAGT, per germline. The CDR3 length is 13 residues. V shed 6 bases and J shed 1 base, with 9 bases lying between them. CDR3 in DNA: TGTGCCAGCAGCCGAGAGGGGAACACTGAAGCTTTCTTT. Translated, it gives CASSREGNTEAFF.

The chain uses TRBV4-2 and TRBJ2-7; 7 nucleotides agree with TRBD1. V was clipped by 4 bases and J by 2 bases; unmatched bases: 8. Looked up from germline, CDR1 is LGHNA and CDR2 is YNFKEQ. The CDR3 sequence is 15 residues long. CDR3 coding DNA: TGTGCCAGCAGCCCGGGGACAGCTAAGACCTACGAGCAGTACTTC. This codes for CASSPGTAKTYEQYF.

This rearrangement joins TRBV6-2 or TRBV6-3 to TRBJ2-2, with a weak D call TRBD2 (5 bases). CDR3 length: 14 amino acids. The V end lost 5 bases, the J end lost 4 bases, and 11 bases lay between the germline ends. Germline values: CDR1 MNHEY, CDR2 SVGEGT. CDR3 protein: CASSRSSSTGELFF. The CDR3 DNA follows: TGTGCCAGCAGTCGGTCTAGCAGCACCGGGGAGCTGTTTTTT.

The chain combines TRBV24-1 with TRBJ2-5; the match to TRBD2 covers 7 bases. With 9 bases clipped from V and 2 bases from J, the junction kept 11 bases outside the gene matches. This CDR3 is built from 15 residues. Germline CDR1 is KGHDR and CDR2 is SFDVKD. CDR3 protein: CATGGWGGIQETQYF. The CDR3 DNA reads as TGTGCCACCGGGGGATGGGGGGGGATTCAAGAGACCCAGTACTTC.

The J gene is TRBJ2-7, the V gene TRBV7-8, with TRBD1 identical over 8 bases. The CDR3 sequence is 15 residues long. Germline V gene data show CDR1 as SGHVS and CDR2 as FQNEAQ. V was pared by 3 bases and J by 3 bases, with 7 bases of the junction left unmatched. As DNA, the CDR3 is TGTGCCAGCAGCTTCTCTCCCGGACAGGGCTACGAGCAGTACTTC. Translation gives CASSFSPGQGYEQYF.

This rearrangement joins TRBV9 to TRBJ2-2, with 7 bases that match TRBD2. There are 15 residues in the CDR3. In germline, CDR1 is SGDLS, CDR2 YYNGEE. Trimming took 3 bases from V and 0 from J; bases not matched to a gene: 2. The CDR3 DNA sequence: TGTGCCAGCAGCGCGACTAGCACGAACACCGGGGAGCTGTTTTTT. This codes for CASSATSTNTGELFF.

CDR3 residues: CASSLRPGYEQYF. For the CDR3, the DNA is TGTGCCAGCAGCTTAAGGCCAGGGTACGAGCAGTACTTC. This chain connects TRBV7-3 to TRBJ2-7; a possible D gene is TRBD1 (5 bases). From germline, CDR1 is SGHTA and CDR2 FQGTGA. The CDR3 has 13 residues. Trimming removed 1 base at V and 4 bases at J, with 8 bases between.

There are a few counts of this clone. The DNA of the CDR3 is TGTGCCAGCTCACCGTCTACCGGGACAAGGAACACTGAAGCTTTCTTT. Encoded protein: CASSPSTGTRNTEAFF. This chain connects TRBV18 to TRBJ1-1; D is possibly TRBD1 (6 bases). Germline V gene lookup returns CDR1 KGHSH and CDR2 LQKENI. With 3 bases removed from V and 1 base from J, the gap between germline ends came to 15 bases. CDR3 length equals 16 residues.

The chain combines TRBV4-1 with TRBJ1-1; D is possibly TRBD1 (5 bases). Trimming shortened V by 2 bases and J by 1 base, and 14 bases separated the two germline ends. The CDR3 is made up of 16 amino acids. Germline CDR1 is MGHRA and CDR2 is YSYEKL. The CDR3, as DNA: TGCGCCAGCAGCCAAACCCAGGGAACGGGGAACACTGAAGCTTTCTTT. Translation gives CASSQTQGTGNTEAFF.

The V gene is TRBV7-2, the J gene TRBJ2-1; maybe TRBD1 (6 bases). This CDR3 region has 14 residues. CDR1 SGHTA and CDR2 FQGNSA come from the germline V gene. Trimming removed 1 base from V and 10 bases from J, with 14 bases in between. DNA of the CDR3: TGTGCCAGCAGCTTAGACGTGGGGGCCGACGAGCAGTTCTTC. Translating it yields CASSLDVGADEQFF.

This clone appeared a single time. The chain couples TRBV5-1 to TRBJ2-1, with 7 bases aligning to TRBD1. There are 14 residues in the CDR3. From germline, CDR1 is SGHRS and CDR2 YFSETQ. The trim removed 4 bases at V and 6 bases at J, leaving 7 bases unmatched. CDR3 sequence reads: CASSLMDRSNEQFF. The CDR3 DNA sequence: TGCGCCAGCAGCCTGATGGACAGGTCCAATGAGCAGTTCTTC.

The CDR3 DNA follows: TGTGCCAGCAGCCAAGACAGGGGTGGGGCCAACGTCCTGACTTTC. This codes for CASSQDRGGANVLTF. The rearrangement joins TRBV4-2 to TRBJ2-6, with D possibly TRBD1 on 6 matching bases. The CDR3 totals 15 residues. Germline V gives CDR1 LGHNA, CDR2 YNFKEQ. Trimming took 0 bases from V and 3 from J, leaving 6 bases between them.

To note about this clone: The junction shows a germline mismatch at one end, possibly a read error. The chain has TRBV3-1 (or the pseudogene TRBV3-2) and TRBJ2-1; 9 bases match TRBD2. The germline CDR1 and CDR2 sequences are LGHDT and YNNKEL (reference sequence). CDR3 size: 14 residues. This CDR3 is CASSQDASSGTPLF. The CDR3 DNA sequence: TGTGCCAGCAGCCAAGATGCGTCTAGCGGGACCCCGCTCTTC.